The rows below give T cell receptor beta chains drawn from one sample of a study of T cell repertoires in cytomegalovirus infection. TCRdb called the reads again in MiXCR, with one record for every CDR3 protein. The table records fewer than 700,000 distinct CDR3 sequences, approximately 24% of them present only once. The specimen sequenced was CD8+ T cells from PBMCs. The receptors originated from a human donor in good health (CMV status not recorded). Some clones in this sample may be carry-over from other donors' samples. CDR3s include the opening cysteine and the closing phenylalanine or tryptophan. The D gene is left open where the match is weak. Not every row has a clone size; where given, it reads once, few, many or a size class.

>NA|many|TRBV7-2|TRBJ2-2
CASSLSHIRGGELFF
TGTGCCAGCAGCTTATCCCATATACGGGGCGGGGAGCTGTTTTTT
>NA|few|TRBV3-1|TRBJ2-2
CASSQGHRVAYTGELFF
TGTGCCAGCAGCCAGGGACACAGGGTTGCGTACACCGGGGAGCTGTTTTTT
>TRBD2|NA|TRBV5-1|TRBJ2-5
CASSHTSGPETQYF
TGCGCCAGCAGCCACACTAGCGGTCCGGAGACCCAGTACTTC
>NA|many|TRBV14|TRBJ2-1
CASSQSGRTYNEQFF
TGTGCCAGCAGCCAATCCGGTAGGACCTACAATGAGCAGTTCTTC
>NA|few|TRBV20-1|TRBJ1-1
CSAREAGSTEAFF
TGCAGTGCTAGAGAGGCTGGGAGCACTGAAGCTTTCTTT
>NA|many|TRBV7-9|TRBJ2-7
CASSLSGLYEQYF
TGTGCCAGCAGCTTAAGCGGTCTCTACGAGCAGTACTTC
>TRBD1|NA|TRBV7-6|TRBJ2-2
CASSGGQAITGELFF
TGTGCCAGCAGCGGGGGACAGGCTATCACCGGGGAGCTGTTTTTT
>TRBD1|many|TRBV7-9|TRBJ2-7
CASSLVEGQVFEQYF
TGTGCCAGCAGCTTGGTTGAGGGACAGGTCTTCGAGCAGTACTTC
>NA|NA|TRBV7-4|TRBJ1-1
CASSWNINTEAFF
TGTGCCAGCAGCTGGAATATAAACACTGAAGCTTTCTTT
>NA|many|TRBV6-5|TRBJ2-1
CASSYSQGVIDEQFF
TGTGCCAGCAGTTACTCGCAGGGAGTGATAGATGAGCAGTTCTTC
>TRBD1|few|TRBV7-9|TRBJ1-4
CASSGTGREKLFF
TGTGCCAGCAGCGGGACAGGGAGGGAAAAACTGTTTTTT
>NA|many|TRBV7-8|TRBJ2-5
CASSLALEGETQYF
TGTGCCAGCAGCTTAGCGCTTGAGGGAGAGACCCAGTACTTC
>NA|NA|TRBV6-1|TRBJ2-2
CASSDPQVPNTGELFF
TGTGCCAGCAGTGACCCACAGGTTCCGAACACCGGGGAGCTGTTTTTT
>NA|NA|TRBV6-1|TRBJ1-1
CASGSQGSTEAFF
TGTGCCAGCGGCTCTCAGGGGTCCACTGAAGCTTTCTTT
>NA|NA|TRBV7-9|TRBJ2-5
CVSSSWETQYF
TGTGTCAGCAGCTCATGGGAGACCCAATACTTC
>TRBD2|NA|TRBV7-9|TRBJ2-1
CASSALAGTRDEQFF
TGTGCCAGCAGCGCCCTAGCGGGGACACGCGATGAGCAGTTCTTC
>NA|NA|TRBV4-1|TRBJ1-5
CASSQGQEYPQHF
TGCGCCAGCAGCCAAGGACAGGAATACCCCCAGCATTTT
>NA|NA|TRBV6-1|TRBJ1-6
CASSSTGTKPPNSPLHF
TGTGCCAGCAGCAGCACCGGGACCAAGCCCCCTAATTCACCCCTCCACTTT
>NA|NA|TRBV6-2/TRBV6-3|TRBJ2-5
CASTSPVWGTQETQYF
TGTGCCAGCACTTCACCTGTTTGGGGGACGCAAGAGACCCAGTACTTC
>TRBD1|many|TRBV7-6|TRBJ1-1
CASTPGQGPNTEAFF
TGTGCCAGCACCCCCGGACAGGGTCCGAACACTGAAGCTTTCTTT
>NA|few|TRBV12-5|TRBJ2-2
CASGYSITGEDTGELFF
TGTGCTAGTGGTTATAGCATCACGGGGGAGGACACCGGGGAGCTGTTTTTT
>TRBD2|NA|TRBV28|TRBJ2-3
CASSPPWLAGGYSGTDTQYF
TGTGCCAGCAGTCCCCCTTGGCTAGCGGGGGGCTACAGCGGCACAGATACGCAGTATTTT
>NA|few|TRBV20-1|TRBJ2-3
CSSGSTDTQYF
TGCAGTTCAGGGTCGACAGATACGCAGTATTTT
>NA|NA|TRBV6-1|TRBJ2-1
CASSVRTGTYNEQFF
TGTGCCAGCAGTGTCCGAACAGGAACCTACAATGAGCAGTTCTTC
>TRBD2|few|TRBV6-5|TRBJ2-7
CASSYSPSGADEQYF
TGTGCCAGCAGTTACTCTCCTAGCGGGGCAGACGAGCAGTACTTC
>NA|NA|TRBV20-1|TRBJ2-3
CSANRGTDTQYF
TGCAGTGCAAACAGGGGCACAGATACGCAGTATTTT
>NA|NA|TRBV7-3|TRBJ2-1
CASSPTRTRYNEQFF
TGTGCCAGCAGCCCAACCCGTACCCGATACAATGAGCAGTTCTTC
>NA|few|TRBV28|TRBJ2-1
CASSFRDPITFEQFF
TGTGCCAGCAGTTTCCGGGACCCAATTACATTTGAGCAGTTCTTC
>TRBD1|NA|TRBV19|TRBJ2-1
CASKEDRGGNEQFF
TGTGCCAGTAAGGAGGACAGGGGTGGGAATGAGCAGTTCTTC
>NA|NA|TRBV2|TRBJ2-3
CASVKESTDTQYF
TGTGCCAGCGTCAAGGAAAGCACAGATACGCAGTATTTT
>TRBD1|NA|TRBV28|TRBJ1-5
CASSLRQGVQPQHF
TGTGCCAGCAGTTTGAGGCAGGGGGTCCAGCCCCAGCATTTT
>TRBD2|NA|TRBV6-5|TRBJ2-1
CASSYAGGLDEQFF
TGTGCCAGCAGTTACGCGGGGGGGCTTGATGAGCAGTTCTTC
>NA|NA|TRBV7-9|TRBJ2-1
CASSSTKFGEQFF
TGTGCCAGCAGCTCAACAAAATTTGGTGAGCAGTTCTTC
>NA|few|TRBV28|TRBJ1-2
CASSHLDSNYGYTF
TGTGCCAGCAGTCACCTCGACAGTAACTATGGCTACACCTTC
>NA|NA|TRBV29-1|TRBJ1-3
CSVVTNLDQSFGNTIYF
TGCAGCGTTGTCACCAATCTTGATCAATCTTTTGGAAACACCATATATTTT
>NA|few|TRBV11-2|TRBJ2-2
CASSSWEGSWDTGELFF
TGTGCCAGCAGCTCCTGGGAAGGAAGTTGGGACACCGGGGAGCTGTTTTTT
>NA|NA|TRBV2|TRBJ2-3
CASSDGTETQYF
TGTGCCAGCAGTGATGGGACGGAGACGCAGTATTTT
>NA|few|TRBV7-9|TRBJ2-2
CASSLDGHSTGELFF
TGTGCCAGCAGCTTAGATGGACATAGCACCGGGGAGCTGTTTTTT
>TRBD2|few|TRBV14|TRBJ2-1
CASSQDWRLAGVYNEQFF
TGTGCCAGCAGCCAAGACTGGAGACTAGCGGGGGTCTACAATGAGCAGTTCTTC
>NA|few|TRBV7-9|TRBJ2-5
CASSSVRYVGAETQYF
TGTGCCAGCAGCTCAGTGCGGTATGTGGGTGCGGAGACCCAGTACTTC
>NA|many|TRBV28|TRBJ1-1
CASKSRVDTEAFF
TGTGCCAGCAAGAGCAGGGTGGACACTGAAGCTTTCTTT
>NA|NA|TRBV11-2|TRBJ2-3
CASSFFVVGASTDTQYF
TGTGCCAGCAGCTTCTTCGTTGTGGGGGCGAGCACAGATACGCAGTATTTT
>TRBD2|NA|TRBV7-3|TRBJ2-1
CASSPGGTGRYNEQFF
TGTGCCAGCAGCCCGGGCGGTACCGGGAGGTACAATGAGCAGTTCTTC
>NA|many|TRBV7-2|TRBJ1-2
CASSLGHPNYGYTF
TGTGCCAGCAGCCTAGGACATCCTAACTATGGCTACACCTTC
>NA|few|TRBV10-3|TRBJ1-1
CAITKLGQDGDTEAFF
TGTGCCATCACCAAATTAGGACAAGATGGGGACACTGAAGCTTTCTTT
>TRBD1|few|TRBV7-3|TRBJ1-1
CASSLMGQAVNTEAFF
TGTGCCAGCAGCTTAATGGGACAGGCTGTGAACACTGAAGCTTTCTTT
>NA|NA|TRBV20-1|TRBJ2-5
CSTRELADQETQYF
TGCAGTACTAGAGAGTTGGCAGATCAAGAGACCCAGTACTTC
>TRBD2|NA|TRBV6-2/TRBV6-3|TRBJ2-7
CASSYDLSGGLSYEQYF
TGTGCCAGCAGTTACGACCTGAGCGGGGGGCTCTCCTACGAGCAGTACTTC